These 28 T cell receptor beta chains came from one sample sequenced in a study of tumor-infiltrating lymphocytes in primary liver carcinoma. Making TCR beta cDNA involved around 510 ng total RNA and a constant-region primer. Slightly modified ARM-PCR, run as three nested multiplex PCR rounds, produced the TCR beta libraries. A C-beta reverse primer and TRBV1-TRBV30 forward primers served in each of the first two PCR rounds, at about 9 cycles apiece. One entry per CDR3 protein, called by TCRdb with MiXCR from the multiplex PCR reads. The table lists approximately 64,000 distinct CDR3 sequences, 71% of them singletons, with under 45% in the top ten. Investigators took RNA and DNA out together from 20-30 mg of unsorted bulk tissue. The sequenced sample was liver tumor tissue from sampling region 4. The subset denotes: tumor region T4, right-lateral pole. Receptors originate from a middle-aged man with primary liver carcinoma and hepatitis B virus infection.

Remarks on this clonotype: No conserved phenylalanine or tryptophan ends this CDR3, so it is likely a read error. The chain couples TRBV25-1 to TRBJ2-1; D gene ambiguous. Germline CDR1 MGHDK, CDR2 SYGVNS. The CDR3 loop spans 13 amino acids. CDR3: CATSVLKGNEQFI. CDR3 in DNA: TGTGCCACCAGTGTTCTTAAAGGCAATGAGCAGTTCATC.

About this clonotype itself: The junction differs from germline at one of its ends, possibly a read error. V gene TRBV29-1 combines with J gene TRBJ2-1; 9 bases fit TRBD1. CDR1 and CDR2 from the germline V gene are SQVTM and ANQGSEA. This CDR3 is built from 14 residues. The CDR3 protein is CSVLGQGTYNGQLF. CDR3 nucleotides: TGCAGCGTTCTTGGACAGGGGACCTACAATGGGCAGCTCTTC.

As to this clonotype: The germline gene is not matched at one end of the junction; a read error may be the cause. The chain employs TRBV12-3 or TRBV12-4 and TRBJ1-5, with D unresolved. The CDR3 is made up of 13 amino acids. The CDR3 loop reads CVSSHNSDQPQHF. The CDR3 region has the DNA TGTGTCAGCAGTCATAACAGCGATCAGCCCCAGCATTTT.

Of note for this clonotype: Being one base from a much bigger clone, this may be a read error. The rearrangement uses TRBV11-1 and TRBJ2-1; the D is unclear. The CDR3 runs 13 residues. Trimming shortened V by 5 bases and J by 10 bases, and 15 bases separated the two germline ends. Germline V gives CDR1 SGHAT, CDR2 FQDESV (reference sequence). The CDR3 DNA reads TGTGCCAGCAGCGCGGAAGGGCCGAAAGAGCAGTTCTTC. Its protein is CASSAEGPKEQFF. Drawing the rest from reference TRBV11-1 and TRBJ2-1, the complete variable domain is EAEVAQSPRYKITEKSQAVAFWCDPISGHATLYWYRQILGQGPELLVQFQDESVVDDSQLPKDRFSAERLKGVDSTLKIQPAELGDSAMYLCASSAEGPKEQFFGPGTRLTVL.

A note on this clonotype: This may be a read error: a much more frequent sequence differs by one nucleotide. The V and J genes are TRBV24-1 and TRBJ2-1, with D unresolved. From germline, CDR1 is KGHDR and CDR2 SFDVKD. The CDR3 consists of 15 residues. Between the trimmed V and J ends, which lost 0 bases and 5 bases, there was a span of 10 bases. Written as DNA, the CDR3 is TGTGCCACCAGTGATTTGGCCCTAACCAACAATGAGCAGTTCTTC. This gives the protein CATSDLALTNNEQFF.

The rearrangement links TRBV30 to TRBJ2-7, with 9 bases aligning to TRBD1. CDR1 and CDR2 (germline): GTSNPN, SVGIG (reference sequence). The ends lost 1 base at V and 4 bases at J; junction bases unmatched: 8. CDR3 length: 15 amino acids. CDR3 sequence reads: CAWSAPRDRVYEQYF. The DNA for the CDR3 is TGTGCCTGGAGTGCGCCTCGGGACAGGGTGTACGAGCAGTACTTC.

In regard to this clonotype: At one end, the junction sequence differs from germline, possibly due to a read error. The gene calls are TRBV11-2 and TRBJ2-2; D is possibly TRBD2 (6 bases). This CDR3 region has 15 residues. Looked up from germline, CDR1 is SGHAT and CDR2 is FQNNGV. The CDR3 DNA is TGTGCCAGCAGCTTTGCGGGATCGAACACCGGGAAGTTGTCTTTT. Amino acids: CASSFAGSNTGKLSF. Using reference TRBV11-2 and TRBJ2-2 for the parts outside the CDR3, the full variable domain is EAGVAQSPRYKIIEKRQSVAFWCNPISGHATLYWYQQILGQGPKLLIQFQNNGVVDDSQLPKDRFSAERLKGVDSTLKIQPAKLEDSAVYLCASSFAGSNTGKLSFGEGSRLTVL.

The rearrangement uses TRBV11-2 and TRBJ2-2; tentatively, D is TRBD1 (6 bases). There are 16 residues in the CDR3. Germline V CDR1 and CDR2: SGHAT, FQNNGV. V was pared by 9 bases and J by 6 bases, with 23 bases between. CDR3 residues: CASKGVRAVKAGELFF. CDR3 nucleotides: TGTGCCAGTAAGGGGGTTAGGGCAGTCAAAGCCGGGGAGCTGTTTTTT.

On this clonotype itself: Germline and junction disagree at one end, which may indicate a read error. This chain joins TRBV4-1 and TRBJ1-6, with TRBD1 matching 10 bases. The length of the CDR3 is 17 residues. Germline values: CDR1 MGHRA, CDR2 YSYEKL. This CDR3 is CASSEDRGQGRGSPLHF. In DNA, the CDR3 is TGCGCCAGCAGCGAAGACCGGGGACAGGGGCGTGGGTCACCCCTCCACTTT.

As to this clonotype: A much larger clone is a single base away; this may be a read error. CDR3 sequence reads: CASSRDRLDGYTF. The CDR3 DNA is TGTGCCAGCAGCCGGGACAGGCTGGATGGCTACACCTTC. V gene TRBV7-9 combines with J gene TRBJ1-2; 8 bases fit TRBD1. Germline V gives CDR1 SEHNR, CDR2 FQNEAQ (reference sequence). Trimming took 5 bases from V and 6 from J; bases not matched to a gene: 5. This CDR3 comprises 13 residues.

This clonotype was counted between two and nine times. The CDR3 nucleotides read TGCGCCAGCAGCCAAGTTATTGGGACTAGCGACAATGAGCAGTTCTTC. Translation gives CASSQVIGTSDNEQFF. The rearrangement uses TRBV4-1 and TRBJ2-1, with TRBD2 matching 10 bases. The CDR3 has 16 residues. The J segment lost 5 bases and the V segment lost 1 base, leaving 5 bases of the junction unmatched. In germline, CDR1 is MGHRA, CDR2 YSYEKL.

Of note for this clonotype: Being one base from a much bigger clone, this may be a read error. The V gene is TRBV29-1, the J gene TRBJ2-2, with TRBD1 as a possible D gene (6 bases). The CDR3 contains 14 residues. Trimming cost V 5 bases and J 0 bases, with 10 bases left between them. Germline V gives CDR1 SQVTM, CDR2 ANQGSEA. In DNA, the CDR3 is TGCAGCGTTACCCGGACAGCGAACACCGGGGAGCTGTTTTTT. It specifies CSVTRTANTGELFF.

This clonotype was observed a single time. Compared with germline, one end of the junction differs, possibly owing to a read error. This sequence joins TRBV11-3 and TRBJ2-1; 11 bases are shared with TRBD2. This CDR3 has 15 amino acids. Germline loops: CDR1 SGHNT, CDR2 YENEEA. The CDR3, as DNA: TGTGGCAGCAGCCCTGCTGGGTCTAGCGGGAGGGAGCAGTTCTTC. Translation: CGSSPAGSSGREQFF.

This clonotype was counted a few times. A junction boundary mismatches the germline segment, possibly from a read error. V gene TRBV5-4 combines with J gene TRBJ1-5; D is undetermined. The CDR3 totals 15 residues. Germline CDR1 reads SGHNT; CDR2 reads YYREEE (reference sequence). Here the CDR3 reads CASSRDGNSDQPQHF. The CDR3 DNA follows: TGTGCCAGCAGCCGCGACGGAAATAGCGATCAGCCCCAGCATTTT.

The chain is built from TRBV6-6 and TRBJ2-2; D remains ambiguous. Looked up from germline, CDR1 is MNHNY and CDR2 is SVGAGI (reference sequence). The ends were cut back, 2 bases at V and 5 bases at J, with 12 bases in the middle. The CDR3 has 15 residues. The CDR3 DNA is TGTGCCAGCAGTTACGATGCGGTCGGGACCGGGGAGCTGTTTTTT. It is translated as CASSYDAVGTGELFF.

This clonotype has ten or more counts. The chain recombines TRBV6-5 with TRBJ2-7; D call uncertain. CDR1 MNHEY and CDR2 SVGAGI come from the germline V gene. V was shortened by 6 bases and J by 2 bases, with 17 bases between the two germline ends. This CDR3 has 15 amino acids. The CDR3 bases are TGTGCCAGCAGCCTGCGTGCGGTGGGGACCTACGAGCAGTACTTC. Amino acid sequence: CASSLRAVGTYEQYF.

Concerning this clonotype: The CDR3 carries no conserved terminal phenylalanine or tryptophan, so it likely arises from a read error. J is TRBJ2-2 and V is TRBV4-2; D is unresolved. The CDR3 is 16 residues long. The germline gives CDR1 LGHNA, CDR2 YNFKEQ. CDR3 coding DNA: TGTGCCAGCAGGCAAGTAAGGGATAGCTCGAGGGGGGAGCTGTTTTTA. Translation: CASRQVRDSSRGELFL.

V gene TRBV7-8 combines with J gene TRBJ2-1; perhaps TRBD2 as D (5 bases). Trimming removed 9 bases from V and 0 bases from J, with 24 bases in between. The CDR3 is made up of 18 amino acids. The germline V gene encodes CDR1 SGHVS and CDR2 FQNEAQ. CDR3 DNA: TGTGCCAGTAGCCCACTTGGAGGCCCAGCGGTCTCCTACAATGAGCAGTTCTTC. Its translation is CASSPLGGPAVSYNEQFF.

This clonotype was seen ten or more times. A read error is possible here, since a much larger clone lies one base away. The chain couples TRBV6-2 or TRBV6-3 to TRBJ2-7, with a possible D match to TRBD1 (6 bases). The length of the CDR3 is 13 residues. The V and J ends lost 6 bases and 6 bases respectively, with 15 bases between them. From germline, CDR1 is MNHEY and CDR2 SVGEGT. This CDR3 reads CASSRGKWVEQYF. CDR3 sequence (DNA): TGTGCCAGCAGCAGGGGAAAGTGGGTCGAGCAGTACTTC.

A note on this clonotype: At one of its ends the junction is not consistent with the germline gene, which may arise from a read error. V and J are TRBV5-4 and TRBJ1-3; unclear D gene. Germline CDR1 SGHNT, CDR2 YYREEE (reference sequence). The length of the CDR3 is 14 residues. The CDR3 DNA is TGTGTCAGCAGCGTCGGACCAGACGTGGACACCATATATTTT. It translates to CVSSVGPDVDTIYF.

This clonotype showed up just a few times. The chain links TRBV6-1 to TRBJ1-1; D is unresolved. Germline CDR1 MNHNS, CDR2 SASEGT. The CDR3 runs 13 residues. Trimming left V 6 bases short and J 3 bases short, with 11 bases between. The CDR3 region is CASSSVWDTEAFF. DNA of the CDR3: TGTGCCAGCAGCAGTGTCTGGGACACTGAAGCTTTCTTT.

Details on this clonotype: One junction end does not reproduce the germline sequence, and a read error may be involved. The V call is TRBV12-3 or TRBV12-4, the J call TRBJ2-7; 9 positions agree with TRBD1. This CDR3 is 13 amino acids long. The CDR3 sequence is CGSGETGGYEQYF. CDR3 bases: TGTGGCAGCGGTGAGACAGGGGGCTACGAGCAGTACTTC.

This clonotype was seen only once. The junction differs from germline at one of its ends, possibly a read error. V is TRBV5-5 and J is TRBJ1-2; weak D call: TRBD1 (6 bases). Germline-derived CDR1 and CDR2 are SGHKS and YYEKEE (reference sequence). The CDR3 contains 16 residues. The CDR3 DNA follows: TGTGCCAACAGCCCTCACCTGGACAGAATTAACTATGGCTACACCTTC. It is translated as CANSPHLDRINYGYTF.

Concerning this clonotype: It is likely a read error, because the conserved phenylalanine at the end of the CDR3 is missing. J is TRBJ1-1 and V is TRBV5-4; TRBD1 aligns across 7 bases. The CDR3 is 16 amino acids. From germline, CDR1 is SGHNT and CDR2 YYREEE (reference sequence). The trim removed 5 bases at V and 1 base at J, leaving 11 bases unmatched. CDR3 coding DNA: TGTGCCAGCAGTCAGGGGGGGTGCGGCTCGAACACTGAAGCTTTCATT. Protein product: CASSQGGCGSNTEAFI.

The CDR3 DNA sequence: TGTGCCAGCAGTTTCTATGGGCTGGTGGACCAAGAGACCCAGTACTTC. Translating it yields CASSFYGLVDQETQYF. The chain employs TRBV12-3 or TRBV12-4 and TRBJ2-5; the D is unclear. Between the trimmed V and J ends, which lost 3 bases and 0 bases, there was a span of 14 bases. The length of the CDR3 is 16 residues.

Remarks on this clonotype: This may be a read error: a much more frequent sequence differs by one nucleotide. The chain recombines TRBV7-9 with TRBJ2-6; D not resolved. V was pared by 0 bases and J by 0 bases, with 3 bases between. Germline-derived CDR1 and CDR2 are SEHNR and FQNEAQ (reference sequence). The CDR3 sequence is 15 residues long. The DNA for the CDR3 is TGTGCCAGCAGCTTAGCAGACTCTGGGGCCAACGTCCTGACTTTC. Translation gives CASSLADSGANVLTF.

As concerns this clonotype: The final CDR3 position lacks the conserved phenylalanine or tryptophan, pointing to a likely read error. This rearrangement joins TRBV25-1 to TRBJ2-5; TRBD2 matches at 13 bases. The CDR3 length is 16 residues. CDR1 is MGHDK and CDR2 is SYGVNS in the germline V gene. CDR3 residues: CTSSRLAGGQEETQYI. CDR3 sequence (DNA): TGTACCAGCAGCCGACTAGCGGGAGGCCAGGAGGAGACCCAGTACATC.

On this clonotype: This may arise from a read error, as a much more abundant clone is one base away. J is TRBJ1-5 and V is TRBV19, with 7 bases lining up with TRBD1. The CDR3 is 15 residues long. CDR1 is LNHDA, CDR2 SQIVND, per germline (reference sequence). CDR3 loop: CASSMGTVSNQSQHF. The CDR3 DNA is TGTGCCAGTAGCATGGGGACAGTTAGCAATCAGTCCCAGCATTTT.